The rows below give T cell receptor beta chains drawn from one sample of a study of blood T cell repertoires in COVID-19. The table came from immunoSEQ multiplex PCR; TCRdb's copy has only in-frame clones and leaves some out. The sample holds 350,000 or so clones; about 90% are singletons and the top ten take over 0.9%. Sequenced input: PBMCs or T cells enriched from blood (not recorded which). All receptors come from a woman aged 25-40 years who had been exposed to COVID-19. CDR3s include the opening cysteine and the closing phenylalanine or tryptophan.

v_gene: TRBV7-8
CDR3aa: CASSLRGREGYNEQFF

v_gene: TRBV19
CDR3aa: CASSHTSGRLETQYF

v_gene: TRBV28
CDR3aa: CASTGGNQPQHF

v_gene: TRBV7-8
CDR3aa: CASSPQRSERYEQYF

v_gene: TRBV9
CDR3aa: CASRPGLAGTDTQYF

v_gene: TRBV9
CDR3aa: CASSVEARGWNEQFF

v_gene: TRBV19
CDR3aa: CASSTRGLYEQYF

v_gene: TRBV29-1
CDR3aa: CSVPREMSGYTF

v_gene: TRBV5-4
CDR3aa: CASKALQGASNTGELFF

v_gene: TRBV6-1
CDR3aa: CASSEERVRATDTQYF

v_gene: TRBV12-5
CDR3aa: CASSSQGLQETQYF

v_gene: TRBV6-5
CDR3aa: CASSLSANSPLHF

v_gene: TRBV28
CDR3aa: CASSPNRNSGNTIYF

v_gene: TRBV6-1
CDR3aa: CASSEQDRRLNEKLFF

v_gene: TRBV5-1
CDR3aa: CASNLGGTDGNTIYF

v_gene: TRBV19
CDR3aa: CASTPGLAGVFEQYF

v_gene: TRBV19
CDR3aa: CASTPPRGRLNTGELFF

v_gene: TRBV25-1
CDR3aa: CASSEGRETGELFF

v_gene: TRBV2
CDR3aa: CASRGQGVEKLFF

v_gene: TRBV11-3
CDR3aa: CASSLKLAGAEQYF

v_gene: TRBV19
CDR3aa: CASKGQGNQPQHF

v_gene: TRBV24-1
CDR3aa: CATSAGGYGYTF

v_gene: TRBV11-2
CDR3aa: CASSLMMTGQETQYF

v_gene: TRBV10-2
CDR3aa: CASRDWSAQDEQYF

v_gene: TRBV6-1
CDR3aa: CASSEEDGTPNTEAFF

v_gene: TRBV28
CDR3aa: CASSLQGADYGYTF